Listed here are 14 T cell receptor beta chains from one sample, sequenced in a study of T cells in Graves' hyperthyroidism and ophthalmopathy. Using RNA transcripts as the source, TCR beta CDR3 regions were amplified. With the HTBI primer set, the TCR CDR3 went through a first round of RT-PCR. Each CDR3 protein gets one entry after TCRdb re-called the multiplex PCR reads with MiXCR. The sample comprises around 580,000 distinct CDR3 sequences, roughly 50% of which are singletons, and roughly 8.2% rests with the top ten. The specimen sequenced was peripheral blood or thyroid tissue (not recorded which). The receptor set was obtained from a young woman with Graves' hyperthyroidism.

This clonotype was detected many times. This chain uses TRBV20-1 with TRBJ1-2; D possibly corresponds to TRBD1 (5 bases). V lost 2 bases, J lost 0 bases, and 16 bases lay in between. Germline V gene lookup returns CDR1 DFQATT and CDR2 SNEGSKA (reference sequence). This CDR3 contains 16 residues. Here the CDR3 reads CSARLLQVRPNYGYTF. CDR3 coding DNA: TGCAGTGCTAGATTACTACAGGTGCGACCTAACTATGGCTACACCTTC.

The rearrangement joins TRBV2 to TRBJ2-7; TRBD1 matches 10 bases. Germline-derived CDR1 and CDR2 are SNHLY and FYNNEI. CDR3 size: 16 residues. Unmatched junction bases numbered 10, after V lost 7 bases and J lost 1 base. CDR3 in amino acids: CASTEDRGMGSYEQYF. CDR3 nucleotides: TGTGCCAGCACCGAGGACAGGGGGATGGGATCCTACGAGCAGTACTTC.

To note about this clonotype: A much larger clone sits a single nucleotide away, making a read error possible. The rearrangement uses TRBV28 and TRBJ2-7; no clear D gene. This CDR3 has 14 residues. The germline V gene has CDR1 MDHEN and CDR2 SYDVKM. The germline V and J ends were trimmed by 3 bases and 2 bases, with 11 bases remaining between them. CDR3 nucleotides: TGTGCCAGCAGTTTTCGGGCCTCCCCCTACGAGCAGTACTTC. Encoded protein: CASSFRASPYEQYF.

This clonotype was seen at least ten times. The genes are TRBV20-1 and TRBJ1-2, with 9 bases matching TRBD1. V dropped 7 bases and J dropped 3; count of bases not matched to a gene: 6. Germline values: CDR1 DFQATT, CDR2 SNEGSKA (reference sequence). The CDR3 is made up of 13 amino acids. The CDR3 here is CSVRGQGDYGYTF. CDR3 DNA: TGCAGTGTTAGGGGACAGGGCGACTATGGCTACACCTTC.

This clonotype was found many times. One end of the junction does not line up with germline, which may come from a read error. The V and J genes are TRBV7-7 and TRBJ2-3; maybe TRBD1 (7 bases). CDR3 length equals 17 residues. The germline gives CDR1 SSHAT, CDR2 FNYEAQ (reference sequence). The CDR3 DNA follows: TGTGCTAGCAGCTTAGCGGTCGGAGGGGGCTCCCCAGATACGCAGTATTTT. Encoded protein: CASSLAVGGGSPDTQYF.

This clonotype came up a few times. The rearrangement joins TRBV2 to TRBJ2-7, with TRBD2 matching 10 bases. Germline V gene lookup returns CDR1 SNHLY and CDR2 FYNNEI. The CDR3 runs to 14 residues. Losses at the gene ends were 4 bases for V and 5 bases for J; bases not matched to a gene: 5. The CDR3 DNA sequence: TGTGCCAGCAGTGTATTAGCGGGAGGAGACGAGCAGTACTTC. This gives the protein CASSVLAGGDEQYF.

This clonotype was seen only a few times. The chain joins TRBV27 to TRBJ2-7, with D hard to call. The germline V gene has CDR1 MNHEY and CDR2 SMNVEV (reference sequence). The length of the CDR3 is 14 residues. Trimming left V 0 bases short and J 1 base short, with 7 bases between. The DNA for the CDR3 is TGTGCCAGCAGTTTATCGATCCAGTCCTACGAGCAGTACTTC. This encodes CASSLSIQSYEQYF.

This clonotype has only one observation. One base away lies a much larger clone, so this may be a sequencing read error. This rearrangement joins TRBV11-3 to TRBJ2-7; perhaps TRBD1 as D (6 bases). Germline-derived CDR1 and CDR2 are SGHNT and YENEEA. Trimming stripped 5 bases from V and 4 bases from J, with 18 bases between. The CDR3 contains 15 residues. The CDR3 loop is CASSQEPGHAYEQYF. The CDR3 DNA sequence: TGTGCCAGCAGCCAAGAGCCGGGACACGCTTACGAGCAGTACTTC.

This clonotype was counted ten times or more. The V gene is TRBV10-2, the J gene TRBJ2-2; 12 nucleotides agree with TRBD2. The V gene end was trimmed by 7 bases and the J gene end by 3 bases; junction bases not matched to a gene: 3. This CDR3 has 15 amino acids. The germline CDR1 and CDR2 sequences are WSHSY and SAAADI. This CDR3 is CASKLAGGDTGELFF. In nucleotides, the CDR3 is TGCGCCAGCAAACTAGCGGGAGGTGACACCGGGGAGCTGTTTTTT.

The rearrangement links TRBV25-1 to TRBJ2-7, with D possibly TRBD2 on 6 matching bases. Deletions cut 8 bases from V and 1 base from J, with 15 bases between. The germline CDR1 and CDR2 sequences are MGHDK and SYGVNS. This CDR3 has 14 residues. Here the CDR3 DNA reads TGTGCCAGCTTAGCTGGTAGCGGTTCCTACGAGCAGTACTTC. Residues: CASLAGSGSYEQYF.

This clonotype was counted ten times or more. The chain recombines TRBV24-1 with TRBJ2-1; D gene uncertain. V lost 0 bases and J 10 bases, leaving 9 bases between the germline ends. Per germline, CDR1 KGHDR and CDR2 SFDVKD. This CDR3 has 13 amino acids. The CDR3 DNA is TGTGCCACCAGTGATTTGTGGCCCAACGAGCAGTTCTTC. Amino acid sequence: CATSDLWPNEQFF.

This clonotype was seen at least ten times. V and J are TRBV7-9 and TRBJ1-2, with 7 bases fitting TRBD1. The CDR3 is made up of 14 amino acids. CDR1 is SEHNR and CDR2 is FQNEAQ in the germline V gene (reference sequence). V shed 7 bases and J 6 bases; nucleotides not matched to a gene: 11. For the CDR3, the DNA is TGTGCCAGCATCCTTACACCCAGGGGGGATGGCTACACCTTC. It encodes CASILTPRGDGYTF.

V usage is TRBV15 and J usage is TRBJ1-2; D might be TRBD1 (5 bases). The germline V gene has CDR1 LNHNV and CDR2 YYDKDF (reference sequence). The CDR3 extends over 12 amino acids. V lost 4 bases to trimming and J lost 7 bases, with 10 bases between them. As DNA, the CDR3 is TGTGCCACCAGCACAGGGAGCTTTGGCTACACCTTC. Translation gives CATSTGSFGYTF.

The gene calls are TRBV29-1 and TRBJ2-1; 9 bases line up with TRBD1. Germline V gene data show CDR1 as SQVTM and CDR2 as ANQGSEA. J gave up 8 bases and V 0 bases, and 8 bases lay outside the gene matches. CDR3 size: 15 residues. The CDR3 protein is CSVEETGGMRDEQFF. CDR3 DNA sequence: TGCAGCGTTGAAGAGACAGGGGGAATGAGGGATGAGCAGTTCTTC.